What follows are 11 T cell receptor beta chains derived from one specimen sequenced in a study of CD8 T cells in ankylosing spondylitis. Study-level findings and limits: Within ankylosing spondylitis blood, a TCR beta motif made up of several highly homologous variants appeared to be characteristic.

TCRdb used MiXCR to reprocess the 5' RACE reads, holding one entry per CDR3 protein. The data contain approximately 540,000 distinct CDR3 sequences, over 9.5% of them singletons. These TCRs are of unknown antigen specificity. Input material: blood, either unsorted or a sorted T cell fraction (not recorded which). The source of these receptors is a male donor with ankylosing spondylitis.

This clonotype was seen a handful of times. This chain uses TRBV9 with TRBJ2-2; D might be TRBD1 (6 bases). Germline CDR1 is SGDLS and CDR2 is YYNGEE. The CDR3 has 13 amino acids. The germline V and J ends were trimmed by 1 base and 5 bases, with 6 bases remaining between them. CDR3 region: CASSVRGTGELFF. DNA for the CDR3: TGTGCCAGCAGCGTAAGGGGGACCGGGGAGCTGTTTTTT.

This clonotype came up a few times. The rearrangement uses TRBV6-5 and TRBJ2-3, with 10 positions matching TRBD2. Trimming removed 4 bases from V and 4 bases from J; junction bases left unmatched: 11. CDR3 size: 17 residues. Per germline, CDR1 MNHEY and CDR2 SVGAGI. This CDR3 reads CASSSPALAGVADTQYF. Written as DNA, the CDR3 is TGTGCCAGCAGTTCGCCTGCCCTAGCGGGAGTGGCAGATACGCAGTATTTT.

This sequence joins TRBV25-1 and TRBJ2-7; 10 bases match TRBD1. Germline CDR1 MGHDK, CDR2 SYGVNS. CDR3 size: 15 residues. V trimming: 5 bases; J trimming: 5 bases; junction bases outside the gene matches: 9. In nucleotides, the CDR3 is TGTGCCAGCAGTTCCAGGGACAGGGGTTTCGACGAGCAGTACGTC. Translation: CASSSRDRGFDEQYV.

This clonotype has only a few counts. V is TRBV20-1 and J is TRBJ2-5; D is perhaps TRBD1 or TRBD2 (5 bases each). Trimming cost V 1 base and J 0 bases, with 9 bases left between them. This CDR3 contains 14 residues. CDR1 and CDR2 from the germline V gene are DFQATT and SNEGSKA (reference sequence). The CDR3 region is CSARGGGYQETQYF. Written as DNA, the CDR3 is TGCAGTGCTAGAGGGGGCGGGTACCAAGAGACCCAGTACTTC.

This clonotype was seen repeatedly, ten times or more. The V gene is TRBV12-3 or TRBV12-4, the J gene TRBJ2-1; TRBD1 agrees at 7 bases. The V segment lost 6 bases and the J segment 4 bases; nucleotides outside the gene matches: 0. The CDR3 length is 12 residues. CDR3 protein: CASSRGYNEQFF. Here the CDR3 DNA reads TGTGCCAGCAGCAGGGGGTACAATGAGCAGTTCTTC.

This clonotype was recorded many times. The rearrangement joins TRBV5-1 to TRBJ2-5, with D hard to call. V dropped 0 bases and J dropped 5 bases, with 8 bases sitting between them. CDR3 size: 13 residues. Germline V gives CDR1 SGHRS, CDR2 YFSETQ. CDR3: CASSLGPLETQYF. As DNA, the CDR3 is TGCGCCAGCAGCTTGGGACCCTTGGAGACCCAGTACTTC. Using reference TRBV5-1 and TRBJ2-5 for the parts outside the CDR3, the full variable domain is KAGVTQTPRYLIKTRGQQVTLSCSPISGHRSVSWYQQTPGQGLQFLFEYFSETQRNKGNFPGRFSGRQFSNSRSEMNVSTLELGDSALYLCASSLGPLETQYFGPGTRLLVL.

V and J are TRBV14 and TRBJ2-2; D gene ambiguous. Germline V gene sequence: CDR1 SGHDN, CDR2 FVKESK. V lost 4 bases and J lost 5, with 11 bases in between. The CDR3 extends over 14 amino acids. This CDR3 is CASSPFLRTGELFF. The CDR3 DNA reads as TGTGCCAGCAGCCCCTTTCTTCGTACCGGGGAGCTGTTTTTT.

This clonotype appeared a few times. This chain's CDR3 is CASRQGGLDGYTF. Here the CDR3 DNA reads TGTGCCAGCAGACAGGGTGGTCTCGATGGCTACACCTTC. The chain is built from TRBV25-1 and TRBJ1-2, with D possibly TRBD1 on 6 matching bases. The V end lost 6 bases, the J end lost 6 bases, and 14 bases lay between the germline ends. The CDR3 loop spans 13 amino acids. The germline V gene has CDR1 MGHDK and CDR2 SYGVNS.

The sample holds many counts of this clonotype. The genes are TRBV7-9 and TRBJ2-2, with D maybe TRBD2 (7 bases). V lost 1 base, J lost 10 bases, and 13 bases lay in between. The CDR3 extends over 14 amino acids. CDR1 SEHNR and CDR2 FQNEAQ come from the germline V gene (reference sequence). The CDR3 DNA reads as TGTGCCAGCAGCTTAGACGGGGGGCGCTCGGAGCTGTTTTTT. This codes for CASSLDGGRSELFF.

This chain links TRBV6-6 with TRBJ2-1; 8 bases fit TRBD2. The CDR3 covers 13 residues. The V gene's germline CDR1 is MNHNY and CDR2 SVGAGI (reference sequence). Unmatched junction bases numbered 3, after V lost 6 bases and J lost 5 bases. CDR3 amino acids: CASRREDNNEQFF. In nucleotides, the CDR3 is TGTGCCAGCAGGCGGGAGGATAACAATGAGCAGTTCTTC.

This clonotype was found a few times. The chain is built from TRBV20-1 and TRBJ1-1; the D is unclear. The germline gives CDR1 DFQATT, CDR2 SNEGSKA (reference sequence). CDR3 size: 15 residues. V lost 5 bases, J lost 0 bases, and 16 bases lay in between. CDR3 protein: CSAHPWQLLNTEAFF. The CDR3 DNA is TGCAGTGCTCATCCCTGGCAGCTCTTGAACACTGAAGCTTTCTTT.